This record concerns one T cell receptor (beta chain) sequence. Deletions cut 2 bases from V and 2 bases from J, with 8 bases between. The CDR3 consists of 14 residues. CDR1 is MNHEY, CDR2 SMNVEV, per germline (reference sequence). PCR primers comprised 60 Vbeta and 13 Jbeta primers. Original analysis: In a later analysis, of around 80 million unique beta chains, about 11 million appeared in at least two donors. Profiling relied on immunoSEQ multiplex PCR, and the TCRdb table lists in-frame clones only, not all of them. Clone size and V and J calls were adopted from that table, with D and trimming inferred from the DNA. Among some 98,000 clones, about 70% were seen once, and the ten largest hold 7% to 9%. The data stem from a study of cytomegalovirus exposure and HLA in healthy donors.

This TCR was recovered from a human donor in good health. The chain is built from TRBV27 and TRBJ2-3; the D gene is possibly TRBD1 (5 bases). The sequencing sample was made of PBMCs. CDR3 protein: CASSLGHITDTQYF. The CDR3 coding sequence is TGTGCCAGCAGTTTAGGACATATCACAGATACGCAGTATTTT.